This TCR beta chain is drawn from a study of early T cells in non-severe SARS-CoV-2 infection. On the study more broadly: With bulk RNA from unsorted whole blood as input, sequencing yielded unpaired chains.

This clonotype was recorded at least ten times. Antigen unknown. Attachment of unique molecular identifiers was made to individual cDNA molecules. TCRdb re-analysed the 5' RACE reads in MiXCR, keeping a single row per CDR3 protein. The data contain some 66,000 distinct CDR3 sequences, around 9% of them singletons. The CDR3 is 12 residues long. The V gene lost 3 bases and the J gene lost 3 bases, with 5 bases spanning the gap. Germline loops: CDR1 ENHRY, CDR2 SYGVKD. Findings of the study overall: Using VDJdb, the matching emphasized anti-spike CD8 responses while missing private and CD4 specificities.

The V and J genes are TRBV10-3 and TRBJ2-5; D perhaps matches TRBD1 (5 bases). The source material was whole blood. This sequence was found in an adult who was a healthcare worker with PCR-confirmed SARS-CoV-2 infection or an uninfected control (not recorded which). CDR3 sequence (DNA): TGTGCCATCAGTGACAGGGAAGAGACCCAGTACTTC. This codes for CAISDREETQYF.